This T cell receptor (beta chain) was identified during a study of blood T cells in healthy people across ages. Study observations and caveats: Significant beta diversity loss was already apparent by age roughly 38, declining roughly linearly. Both higher diversity and more naive CD4+ cells marked long-lived donors when set against aged donors.

It was with a sample-barcoded 5' primer and a J-beta primer mix that a second PCR of roughly 6 to 12 cycles was run. Paired-end reads containing CDR3 totaled no fewer than 2.5 million for each sample. MiXCR was run by TCRdb on the 5' RACE reads, yielding one entry per CDR3 protein. The sample has 700,000 to 900,000 distinct CDR3 sequences, 50% to 65% seen once; the top ten hold about two fifths. About 10 milliliters of peripheral blood were drawn from each donor into EDTA-treated tubes. Regarding this clonotype: Its specificity is not known.

There are 16 residues in the CDR3. CDR1 is SGDLS, CDR2 YYNGEE, per germline. J lost 7 bases, V lost 3 bases, and 7 bases had no gene match. This sequence joins TRBV9 and TRBJ2-1; 13 nucleotides line up with TRBD2. The sequence derives from a man aged 80 or over in good health. The sample comprised blood. The CDR3 DNA sequence: TGTGCCAGCAGCGAGGGGACTAGCGGGGTACAGAATGAGCAGTTCTTC. The encoded protein is CASSEGTSGVQNEQFF.